This TCR beta chain originates from a study of T cells after yellow fever vaccination. Turning to the study itself: With SMART-Seq v4 Ultra Low Input, the fractions containing low cell numbers were prepared. Regarding the study as a whole: A faster peak, day 5 versus 15, was reached by the weaker secondary response. Most clones from primary vaccination were detected again post-booster (roughly 96% CD4, approximately 90% CD8).

This clonotype showed up just a few times. Antigen: not known. Synthesis of TCR cDNA relied on 5'RACE template switching, which attached a universal primer site and UMIs. TCRdb passed the 5' RACE reads through MiXCR, listing each CDR3 protein once. Of about 73,000 distinct CDR3 sequences listed, just under 8% are singletons. V lost 1 base to trimming and J lost 0 bases, with 10 bases between them. The germline V gene encodes CDR1 SEHNR and CDR2 FQNEAQ (reference sequence). This CDR3 has 16 residues. The source material was CD8+ T cells sorted from PBMCs, sampled on the day of the yellow fever booster vaccination. The V gene is TRBV7-9, the J gene TRBJ2-4; D is unclear. This sequence originates from a young man who received the YFV17D yellow fever vaccine. The CDR3 DNA reads as TGTGCCAGCAGCTTAGTAGGAGAGCTAGCCAAAAACATTCAGTACTTC. It specifies CASSLVGELAKNIQYF.